The T cell receptor (beta chain) under discussion was sequenced for a study of T cell therapy product for transplant patients (dated by TCRdb to between 2018 and 2021). Some background on the complete study: The wider healthy donor group, in Berlin, Germany, included around 19 individuals (roughly ten male and 9 female) aged about 23 to 85 years. The expansion media contained either IL-7 and IL-15 at 10 ng/ml or IL-2 at 45 to 50 U/ml. To assess clonal composition, the TCRbeta repertoires of CMV-specific T-cell products grown with and without rapamycin from the same donors were compared. Using CMV as the model virus, the study developed a next-generation autologous adoptive antiviral T-cell product for immunosuppressed solid organ transplant patients. TCRbeta repertoire analysis of rapamycin-treated and untreated products involved n = 3 healthy donors.

V and J are truncated by 0 bases and 0 bases respectively, leaving an intervening sequence of 7 bases. The CDR3 measures 15 amino acids from cysteine to phenylalanine. Only the CDR3 region is kept as DNA, spanning 45 bases read in frame from base 1. CDR1 and CDR2, per the germline V gene, are SGHRS and YFSETQ. Genomic DNA was extracted using an AllPrep DNA/RNA Kit, and TCRbeta CDR3 regions were amplified using the immunoSEQ hsTCRb Kit. Processing in the source paper ran as follows. Productive rearrangements, meaning in-frame CDR3 nucleotide sequences with no stop codons, were analyzed in immunoSEQ Analyzer 3.0. Clonality was computed from productive entropy normalized to the number of productive rearrangements, and sample overlap was measured with the Morisita index. Entries here come from immuneACCESS through TCRdb and include only in-frame sequences with V and J called. Some clones fail to appear in such tables; in the studies checked, an unresolved V gene covers under half of the shortfall, and the cause of the remainder is unknown. For V, J and clone size, that table is used; D and trimming come from the DNA. The sample yields some 1,100 clones; roughly 50% were counted once. 30% to 35% of the sample is in the top ten clones.

Interpreted against the paper, the label on the sample indicates: 20 nM rapamycin added during CMV-specific T-cell product expansion (Rapa-TCP). The label used for this sample points to: CMVpp65/IE-1-reactive T cells enriched by IFNgamma capture and expanded in vitro. PBMCs were stimulated for less than 7 hours with overlapping CMV pp65 and IE-1 peptide pools, each applied at about 0.5 ug/ml. IFNgamma-producing CMV-stimulated cells were positively selected with the IFNgamma Secretion Assay-Cell Enrichment and Detection Kit (Miltenyi Biotec). Enriched IFNgamma+ cells were cultured for about 23 days with irradiated autologous feeders plus either IL-7/IL-15 or IL-2. To provide sufficient cells for different cell sorting steps, buffy coats were used from 3 of the 19 healthy donors. Peripheral blood mononuclear cells were isolated by Biocoll density gradient centrifugation. DRK supplied the buffy coats from healthy donors.

Paper-wide results and their limitations: The authors proposed that the higher clonal diversity in Rapa-TCPs may reflect the survival of low-frequency clones and the preferential expansion of central memory T cells. Repertoires from different donors showed no overlap, but paired products from the same donor shared many clones. Rapamycin-treated products showed a more diverse, less clonal TCRbeta repertoire and contained more distinct clones than untreated products. In untreated products the top 10 clones covered around 90% of the repertoire, compared with approximately 64% in rapamycin-treated products.

About this clone itself: Its antigen target is currently unknown. No per-base quality is available; no much larger clone lies one base away.

The TCR sequence derives from an adult in good health. The chain is made from TRBV5-1 and TRBJ1-3; no D gene can be assigned with confidence. The material sequenced was a sorted cell population cultured from PBMCs. The nucleotide sequence is TGCGCCAGCAGCTTGGACGGGAGCTCTGGAAACACCATATATTTT. Its coded protein is CASSLDGSSGNTIYF.